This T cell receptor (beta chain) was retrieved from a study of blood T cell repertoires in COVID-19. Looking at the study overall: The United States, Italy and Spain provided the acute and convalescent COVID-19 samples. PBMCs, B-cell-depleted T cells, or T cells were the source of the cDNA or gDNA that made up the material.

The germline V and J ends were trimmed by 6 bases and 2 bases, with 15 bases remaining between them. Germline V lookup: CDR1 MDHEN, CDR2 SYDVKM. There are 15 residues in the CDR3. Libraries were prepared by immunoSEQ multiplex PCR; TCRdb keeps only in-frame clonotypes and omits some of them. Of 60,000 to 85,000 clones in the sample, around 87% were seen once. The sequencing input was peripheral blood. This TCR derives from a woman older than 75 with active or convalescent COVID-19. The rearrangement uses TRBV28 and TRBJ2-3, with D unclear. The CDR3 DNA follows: TGTGCCAGCAGCCCGTTTCCCCCCCTCACAGATACGCAGTATTTT. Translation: CASSPFPPLTDTQYF.